The 31 T cell receptor beta chains in this list originate from one sample, sequenced in a study of T cell responses to AZD1222 COVID-19 vaccine. Profiling relied on immunoSEQ multiplex PCR, and the TCRdb table lists in-frame clones only, not all of them. The sample shows fewer than 150,000 clones, approximately 93% of them seen only once. This material consisted of peripheral blood, taken on day 0 of AZD1222 vaccination. These TCRs come from an adult in good health.

CDR3 residues: CASGTYEQYF. In nucleotides, the CDR3 is TGTGCCAGCGGGACGTACGAGCAGTACTTC. The chain is built from TRBV12-3 or TRBV12-4 and TRBJ2-7, with D perhaps being TRBD1 or TRBD2 (5 bases each). Trimming took off 8 bases at V and 4 bases at J, with 6 bases between the two ends. The CDR3 length is 10 residues.

The V and J genes are TRBV3-1 (or the pseudogene TRBV3-2) and TRBJ1-1; weak D call: TRBD1 (5 bases). The V gene's germline CDR1 is LGHDT and CDR2 YNNKEL (reference sequence). V was cut by 5 bases and J by 4 bases, with 14 bases left in between. The CDR3 has 14 residues. DNA for the CDR3: TGTGCCAGCAGCTGGGGCGGGAGGGTCACTGAAGCTTTCTTT. This translates into CASSWGGRVTEAFF.

The chain links TRBV9 to TRBJ1-3; D is perhaps TRBD1 (5 bases). V was pared by 0 bases and J by 2 bases, with 12 bases between. CDR3 size: 16 residues. The germline CDR1 and CDR2 sequences are SGDLS and YYNGEE. CDR3 protein: CASSVGGEGTGNTIYF. The DNA of the CDR3 is TGTGCCAGCAGCGTAGGGGGCGAGGGTACTGGAAACACCATATATTTT.

The chain couples TRBV10-3 to TRBJ2-1; D is perhaps TRBD2 (6 bases). This CDR3 has 16 amino acids. Germline CDR1 is ENHRY and CDR2 is SYGVKD. The ends were cut back, 0 bases at V and 6 bases at J, with 15 bases in the middle. The CDR3 coding sequence is TGTGCCATCAGTGAGTCGAGTAGCGGTCGTGGCAATGAGCAGTTCTTC. As protein: CAISESSSGRGNEQFF.

The rearrangement joins TRBV5-8 to TRBJ1-1; D may be TRBD1 (5 bases). The CDR3 has 15 residues. The germline gives CDR1 SGHTS, CDR2 YDEGEE. Trimming shortened V by 5 bases and J by 7 bases, and 21 bases separated the two germline ends. CDR3: CASRIKGRGVDEAFF. The CDR3 bases are TGTGCCAGCAGGATTAAGGGAAGGGGCGTCGATGAAGCTTTCTTT.

The chain couples TRBV19 to TRBJ1-4; D might be TRBD1 (5 bases). The ends were cut back, 1 base at V and 11 bases at J, with 11 bases in the middle. The CDR3 loop spans 13 amino acids. Germline CDR1 reads LNHDA; CDR2 reads SQIVND (reference sequence). The CDR3 region has the DNA TGTGCCAGTAGTATAGGAGGTGGGGGTAAACTGTTTTTT. Its protein is CASSIGGGGKLFF.

The rearrangement links TRBV30 to TRBJ1-4, with D unclear. The germline CDR1 and CDR2 sequences are GTSNPN and SVGIG (reference sequence). Trimming took off 1 base at V and 4 bases at J, with 7 bases between the two ends. The CDR3 runs to 13 residues. The CDR3 bases are TGTGCCTGGAGTGCAGCCCGTAATGAAAAACTGTTTTTT. As protein: CAWSAARNEKLFF.

V gene TRBV7-6 combines with J gene TRBJ1-4; D is unresolved. In germline, CDR1 is SGHVS, CDR2 FNYEAQ. This CDR3 has 15 residues. V shed 5 bases and J shed 0 bases, with 10 bases lying between them. CDR3 residues: CASSPSWSTNEKLFF. Here the CDR3 DNA reads TGTGCCAGCAGCCCCAGTTGGTCAACTAATGAAAAACTGTTTTTT.

The V gene is TRBV7-8, the J gene TRBJ1-2; D ambiguous. CDR1 and CDR2 (germline): SGHVS, FQNEAQ. The V end was cut by 6 bases, the J end by 3 bases, with 14 bases between. The CDR3 loop spans 14 amino acids. CDR3 nucleotide sequence: TGTGCCAGCAGTCCACTCTCCGGGGACTATGGCTACACCTTC. Protein product: CASSPLSGDYGYTF.

The chain recombines TRBV29-1 with TRBJ1-2, with TRBD1 matching over 7 bases. The CDR3 is 12 residues long. With 7 bases clipped from V and 3 bases from J, the junction kept 5 bases outside the gene matches. The germline V gene encodes CDR1 SQVTM and CDR2 ANQGSEA. The CDR3 here is CSAEGAYYGYTF. The CDR3 bases are TGCAGCGCAGAGGGGGCCTACTATGGCTACACCTTC.

CDR3 bases: TGTGCCAGCACCGGTGGTCGGGACAGGGGTTCTAGTGGGGCCAACGTCCTGACTTTC. It yields the protein CASTGGRDRGSSGANVLTF. The chain recombines TRBV7-9 with TRBJ2-6, with 10 positions matching TRBD1. V dropped 7 bases and J dropped 3; count of bases not matched to a gene: 15. The CDR3 covers 19 residues. Germline V gene data show CDR1 as SEHNR and CDR2 as FQNEAQ (reference sequence). The entire variable domain, with the rest obtained from reference TRBV7-9 and TRBJ2-6, is as follows: DTGVSQNPRHKITKRGQNVTFRCDPISEHNRLYWYRQTLGQGPEFLTYFQNEAQLEKSRLLSDRFSAERPKGSFSTLEIQRTEQGDSAMYLCASTGGRDRGSSGANVLTFGAGSRLTVL.

The rearrangement uses TRBV23-1 and TRBJ2-7, with 8 bases aligning to TRBD2. TRBV23-1 is filed as an ORF, its function uncertain. This CDR3 spans 17 amino acids. With 7 bases clipped from V and 4 bases from J, the junction kept 18 bases outside the gene matches. The CDR3 protein is CASTLKGGLGLFYEQYF. Here the CDR3 DNA reads TGCGCCAGCACTCTCAAGGGGGGACTAGGGTTATTTTACGAGCAGTACTTC.

The rearrangement uses TRBV7-9 and TRBJ1-3, with D unresolved. CDR1 and CDR2 (germline): SEHNR, FQNEAQ (reference sequence). Trimming removed 5 bases from V and 4 bases from J, with 12 bases in between. The CDR3 loop spans 14 amino acids. This CDR3 is CASSPGTLGNTIYF. The CDR3 DNA is TGTGCCAGCAGCCCCGGTACTCTGGGAAACACCATATATTTT. Combining the CDR3 with reference TRBV7-9 and TRBJ1-3 gives the whole variable domain DTGVSQNPRHKITKRGQNVTFRCDPISEHNRLYWYRQTLGQGPEFLTYFQNEAQLEKSRLLSDRFSAERPKGSFSTLEIQRTEQGDSAMYLCASSPGTLGNTIYFGEGSWLTVV.

The chain combines TRBV3-1 (or the pseudogene TRBV3-2) with TRBJ1-2; unclear D gene. Germline assignment: CDR1 LGHDT and CDR2 YNNKEL (reference sequence). The CDR3 is 14 residues long. Trimming shortened V by 0 bases and J by 8 bases, and 13 bases separated the two germline ends. CDR3 coding DNA: TGTGCCAGCAGCCAAGATACCCGGGGTTTCGGCTACACCTTC. It is translated as CASSQDTRGFGYTF.

The gene calls are TRBV7-9 and TRBJ1-3; the D gene is possibly TRBD1 (5 bases). The CDR3 is made up of 15 amino acids. The V end was cut by 2 bases, the J end by 2 bases, with 10 bases between. The germline gives CDR1 SEHNR, CDR2 FQNEAQ (reference sequence). CDR3 region: CASSLLGEPGNTIYF. The CDR3 nucleotides are TGTGCCAGCAGCTTACTAGGGGAACCTGGAAACACCATATATTTT. Full variable domain (outside the CDR3, taken from reference TRBV7-9 and TRBJ1-3): DTGVSQNPRHKITKRGQNVTFRCDPISEHNRLYWYRQTLGQGPEFLTYFQNEAQLEKSRLLSDRFSAERPKGSFSTLEIQRTEQGDSAMYLCASSLLGEPGNTIYFGEGSWLTVV.

V usage is TRBV2 and J usage is TRBJ1-6; D unresolved. V dropped 5 bases and J dropped 7 bases, with 9 bases sitting between them. From germline, CDR1 is SNHLY and CDR2 FYNNEI. The CDR3 length is 13 residues. The chain's CDR3 is CASSSRQNSPLHF. The DNA of the CDR3 is TGTGCCAGCAGTTCCCGGCAGAATTCACCCCTCCACTTT.

V is TRBV5-4 and J is TRBJ2-1, with a tentative D call TRBD1 (5 bases). The V end lost 4 bases, the J end lost 4 bases, and 15 bases lay between the germline ends. The CDR3 runs 15 residues. Germline CDR1 reads SGHNT; CDR2 reads YYREEE (reference sequence). The CDR3 region is CASSRPPDSYNEQFF. The CDR3 nucleotides are TGTGCCAGCAGCCGCCCCCCCGACAGTTACAATGAGCAGTTCTTC.

The CDR3 sequence: CAISEGGGGRNSPLHF. The CDR3 DNA reads as TGTGCCATCAGTGAAGGAGGGGGCGGTCGTAATTCACCCCTCCACTTT. The chain uses TRBV10-3 and TRBJ1-6; TRBD1 agrees at 7 bases. After removal of 3 bases from V and 6 bases from J, the junction contained 8 bases not matched to a gene. In germline, CDR1 is ENHRY, CDR2 SYGVKD. The CDR3 length is 16 residues.

This rearrangement joins TRBV18 to TRBJ1-5; TRBD1 matches at 9 bases. The CDR3 loop spans 14 amino acids. Germline CDR1 KGHSH, CDR2 LQKENI. V lost 3 bases, J lost 5 bases, and 2 bases stayed unmatched. The CDR3 DNA reads as TGTGCCAGCTCACCGGGACAGGGCCATCAGCCCCAGCATTTT. Its translation is CASSPGQGHQPQHF.

The chain has TRBV5-4 and TRBJ2-2; possibly TRBD2 for D (6 bases). Germline V lookup: CDR1 SGHNT, CDR2 YYREEE (reference sequence). The V end was cut by 2 bases, the J end by 12 bases, with 17 bases between. The CDR3 is 14 residues long. The CDR3 here is CASSFRDSGGKLFF. In nucleotides, the CDR3 is TGTGCCAGCAGCTTCCGGGACTCTGGGGGGAAGCTGTTTTTT.

The chain couples TRBV7-8 to TRBJ1-5, with TRBD1 identical over 9 bases. CDR1 is SGHVS and CDR2 is FQNEAQ in the germline V gene. CDR3 length: 16 amino acids. V shed 4 bases and J 2 bases; nucleotides not matched to a gene: 6. The CDR3 coding sequence is TGTGCCAGCAGCTCCGCCCGGGACAGGGGCAATCAGCCCCAGCATTTT. Amino acids: CASSSARDRGNQPQHF.

Concerning this clone itself: This same CDR3 is encoded by further DNA sequences in the sample. The chain uses TRBV19 and TRBJ1-5; the match to TRBD1 covers 8 bases. Germline V gene lookup returns CDR1 LNHDA and CDR2 SQIVND (reference sequence). The V and J ends lost 5 bases and 2 bases, in that order; junction bases with no gene match: 2. The CDR3 length is 14 residues. The CDR3 DNA follows: TGTGCCAGTAGTCCGACAGGGGGCAATCAGCCCCAGCATTTT. Residues: CASSPTGGNQPQHF. Drawing the rest from reference TRBV19 and TRBJ1-5, the complete variable domain is DGGITQSPKYLFRKEGQNVTLSCEQNLNHDAMYWYRQDPGQGLRLIYYSQIVNDFQKGDIAEGYSVSREKKESFPLTVTSAQKNPTAFYLCASSPTGGNQPQHFGDGTRLSIL.

The chain links TRBV25-1 to TRBJ1-2, with 8 bases identical to TRBD1. The V segment lost 8 bases and the J segment 0 bases; nucleotides outside the gene matches: 8. Germline V gene lookup returns CDR1 MGHDK and CDR2 SYGVNS. The CDR3 length is 15 residues. In nucleotides, the CDR3 is TGTGCCAGCTGGGGACAGGAAGGAACTAACTATGGCTACACCTTC. Protein product: CASWGQEGTNYGYTF.

V usage is TRBV5-8 and J usage is TRBJ2-1, with D tentatively TRBD1 (6 bases). The CDR3 length is 13 residues. Germline V gives CDR1 SGHTS, CDR2 YDEGEE. V shed 3 bases and J shed 9 bases, with 13 bases lying between them. The CDR3 bases are TGTGCCAGCAGCTCTTACAGGGATGCTGAGCAGTTCTTC. Protein sequence: CASSSYRDAEQFF.

CDR3 DNA: TGTGCCAGCAGCTATACAGGGGGTCTGAACACTGAAGCTTTCTTT. As protein: CASSYTGGLNTEAFF. This rearrangement joins TRBV7-2 to TRBJ1-1; 8 nucleotides match TRBD1. CDR3 length equals 15 residues. Germline V lookup: CDR1 SGHTA, CDR2 FQGNSA. V shed 4 bases, J shed 0 bases, and the junction held 4 bases outside the gene matches.

The chain couples TRBV10-3 to TRBJ1-4; no clear D gene. The germline gives CDR1 ENHRY, CDR2 SYGVKD. The CDR3 loop spans 13 amino acids. The V and J ends lost 4 bases and 3 bases respectively, with 6 bases between them. The CDR3 nucleotides are TGTGCCATCAGTGCGGCTCCTAATGAAAAACTGTTTTTT. Translation gives CAISAAPNEKLFF.

The rearrangement links TRBV10-1 to TRBJ1-1; D remains ambiguous. V dropped 5 bases and J dropped 0 bases, with 7 bases sitting between them. Germline-derived CDR1 and CDR2 are WNHNN and SYGVQD (reference sequence). There are 13 residues in the CDR3. The CDR3 protein is CASSRSLNTEAFF. CDR3 coding DNA: TGCGCCAGCAGTCGAAGCCTGAACACTGAAGCTTTCTTT.

The chain carries TRBV19 and TRBJ2-7; no reliable D call. The germline V gene encodes CDR1 LNHDA and CDR2 SQIVND (reference sequence). There are 9 residues in the CDR3. V was pared by 9 bases and J by 2 bases, with 2 bases between. The CDR3 sequence: CASPYEQYF. The CDR3 DNA follows: TGTGCCAGCCCCTACGAGCAGTACTTC. Using reference TRBV19 and TRBJ2-7 for the parts outside the CDR3, the full variable domain is DGGITQSPKYLFRKEGQNVTLSCEQNLNHDAMYWYRQDPGQGLRLIYYSQIVNDFQKGDIAEGYSVSREKKESFPLTVTSAQKNPTAFYLCASPYEQYFGPGTRLTVT.

The CDR3 reads CASSLTADTQYF. CDR3 DNA sequence: TGCGCCAGCAGCCTTACAGCGGATACGCAGTATTTT. V gene TRBV5-1 combines with J gene TRBJ2-3; no firm D call. With 4 bases removed from V and 6 bases from J, the gap between germline ends came to 9 bases. Germline V CDR1 and CDR2: SGHRS, YFSETQ. The CDR3 has 12 amino acids.

The chain links TRBV5-5 to TRBJ2-1; D not resolved. Per the germline V gene, CDR1 is SGHKS and CDR2 is YYEKEE (reference sequence). Trimming stripped 6 bases from V and 0 bases from J, with 13 bases between. The CDR3 is 15 amino acids. The chain's CDR3 is CASTVGPSSYNEQFF. The CDR3 DNA follows: TGTGCCAGCACCGTGGGTCCAAGCTCCTACAATGAGCAGTTCTTC. The full variable domain, its missing parts supplied by reference TRBV5-5 and TRBJ2-1, is DAGVTQSPTHLIKTRGQQVTLRCSPISGHKSVSWYQQVLGQGPQFIFQYYEKEERGRGNFPDRFSARQFPNYSSELNVNALLLGDSALYLCASTVGPSSYNEQFFGPGTRLTVL.

This clone was seen more than once but under ten times. The chain has TRBV13 and TRBJ1-1, with 9 nucleotides matching TRBD1. This CDR3 region has 15 residues. Germline trimming cut 0 bases from V and 2 bases from J; bases unmatched to any gene: 1. CDR1 and CDR2 from the germline V gene are PRHDT and FYEKMQ (reference sequence). The CDR3 protein is CASSLGQGANTEAFF. The CDR3 DNA reads TGTGCCAGCAGCTTAGGACAGGGGGCAAACACTGAAGCTTTCTTT.